This T cell receptor beta chain was sequenced for a study of T cell responses to AZD1222 COVID-19 vaccine (dated by TCRdb to about 2021). Notes on the research overall: TCR sequencing covered some 250 trial participants: 200 to 210 given two doses of AZD1222 and around 25 given two doses of MenACWY control vaccine. Trial participants were enrolled into age subgroups of 18-55, 56-69 and 70-plus years, which contained approximately 150, 28 and 58 TCR-sequenced participants, respectively. Study-wide conclusions, independent of this receptor: Most participants were white British and females outnumbered males, and the authors suggested that clonal diversity may have been underestimated. In the small 56-69-year group, the increase in depth fell short of significance, most likely because of low power. After two AZD1222 doses, both the breadth and the depth of spike-specific TCRs were significantly higher than at day 0 and than in MenACWY recipients. No day 14 peak-response samples were available, so repertoires were characterized only after the peak T cell response. Conclusions about previously exposed vaccinees were limited because only a handful of AZD1222 recipients were SARS-CoV-2 seropositive at baseline. The vaccine-associated CD4 TCRs covered the entire spike protein, and the dominant responses fell in regions 160-218 and 743-854. Epitopes outside the regions mutated in the B.1.351 and B.1.1.7 variants were reportedly recognized by nearly half of the unique spike-specific TCRs.

The CDR3 regions of human TCRbeta chains were subjected to immunosequencing. On the authors' methods: TCRs in the repertoires were compared against a reference library of SARS-CoV-2-specific TCRs that had been generated with the MIRA antigen-specificity platform. Breadth was defined as the fraction of unique TCRs that were SARS-CoV-2-associated. Depth was defined as the fraction of total T cells that were SARS-CoV-2-associated. Using the MIRA data, each spike-specific TCR was assigned both to the spike region to which the TCR was reactive and to a CD4 or CD8 class. Log10-transformed breadth and depth values were compared by one-way ANOVA with Sidak's multiple comparisons tests. Sourced from immuneACCESS, this table was stored by TCRdb with only in-frame sequences that have V and J called. A share of the clones is absent; for the studies checked, an unresolved V gene accounts for under half, and the remainder has no known explanation. The V and J calls and clone size are taken from that table; D and trimming were inferred from the DNA. The sample table holds about 100,000 clones, of which around nine tenths were seen once. The ten largest clones capture approximately 3% of the sample.

The germline V gene supplies CDR1 SGHAT and CDR2 FQNNGV. Spanning cysteine to phenylalanine, the CDR3 consists of 15 amino acids. The CDR3 DNA has 45 bases and is translated from base 1. V is cut by 5 bases and J by 5 bases, and the space between the germline ends is 16 bases. A single count supports this clone. What antigen it recognizes has not been identified. Base qualities are not at hand, and no much larger clone is one base apart. The label giving this sample's time point can be read as: about 28 days (+/-7) after the second vaccine dose. The treatment or condition label on this specimen signifies: meningococcal conjugate vaccine given as trial control. Vaccinee samples were obtained from the UK trials COV001 and COV002, which included a single-blind randomized controlled phase 2/3 trial of AZD1222 (ChAdOx1 nCoV-19) in healthy adults. For TCRbeta chain sequencing, PBMC samples were collected from trial participants at day 0 and at day 28 after the second dose.

The TCR originated in an adult who received the MenACWY meningococcal vaccine as a control. This sequence uses TRBV11-2 and TRBJ2-4, and TRBD2 may be the D gene, going by 5 matching bases. The specimen comprised peripheral blood, sampled 28 days after the second dose of the MenACWY control vaccine. The CDR3 region has the sequence CASSPNRLTENIQYF. The DNA reads TGTGCCAGCAGCCCCAACCGACTAACCGAAAACATTCAGTACTTC. Full variable domain (CDR3 extended with the reference TRBV11-2 and TRBJ2-4 proteins): EAGVAQSPRYKIIEKRQSVAFWCNPISGHATLYWYQQILGQGPKLLIQFQNNGVVDDSQLPKDRFSAERLKGVDSTLKIQPAKLEDSAVYLCASSPNRLTENIQYFGAGTRLSVL.